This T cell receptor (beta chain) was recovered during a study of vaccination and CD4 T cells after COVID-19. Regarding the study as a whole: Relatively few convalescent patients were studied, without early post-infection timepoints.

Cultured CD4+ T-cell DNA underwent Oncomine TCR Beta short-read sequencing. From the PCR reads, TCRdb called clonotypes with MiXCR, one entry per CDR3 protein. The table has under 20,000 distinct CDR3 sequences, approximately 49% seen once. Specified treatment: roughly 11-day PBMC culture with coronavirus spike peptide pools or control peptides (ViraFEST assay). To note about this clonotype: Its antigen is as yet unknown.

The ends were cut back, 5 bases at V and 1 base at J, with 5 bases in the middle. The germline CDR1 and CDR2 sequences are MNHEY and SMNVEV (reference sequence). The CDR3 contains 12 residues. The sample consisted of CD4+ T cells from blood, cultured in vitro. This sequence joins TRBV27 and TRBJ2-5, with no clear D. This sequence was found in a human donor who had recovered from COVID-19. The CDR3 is CASSPSQETQYF. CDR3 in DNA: TGTGCCAGCAGTCCATCCCAAGAGACCCAGTACTTC.